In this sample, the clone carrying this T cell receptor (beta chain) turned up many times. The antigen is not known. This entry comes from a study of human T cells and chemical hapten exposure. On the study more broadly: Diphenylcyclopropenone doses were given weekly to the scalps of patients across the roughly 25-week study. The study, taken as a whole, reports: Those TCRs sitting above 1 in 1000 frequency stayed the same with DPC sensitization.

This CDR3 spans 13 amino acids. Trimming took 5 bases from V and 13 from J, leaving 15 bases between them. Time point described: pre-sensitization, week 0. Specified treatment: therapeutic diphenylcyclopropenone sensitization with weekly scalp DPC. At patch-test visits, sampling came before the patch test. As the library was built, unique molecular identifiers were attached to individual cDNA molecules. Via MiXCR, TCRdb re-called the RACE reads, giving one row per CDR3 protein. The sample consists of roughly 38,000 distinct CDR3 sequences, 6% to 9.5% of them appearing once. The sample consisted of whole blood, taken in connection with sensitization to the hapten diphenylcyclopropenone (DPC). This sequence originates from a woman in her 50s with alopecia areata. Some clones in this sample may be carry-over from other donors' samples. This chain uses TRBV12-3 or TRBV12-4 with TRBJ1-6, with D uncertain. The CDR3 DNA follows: TGTGCCAGCAGTGATAATCCGGGCCTCCCCCTCCACTTT. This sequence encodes CASSDNPGLPLHF.